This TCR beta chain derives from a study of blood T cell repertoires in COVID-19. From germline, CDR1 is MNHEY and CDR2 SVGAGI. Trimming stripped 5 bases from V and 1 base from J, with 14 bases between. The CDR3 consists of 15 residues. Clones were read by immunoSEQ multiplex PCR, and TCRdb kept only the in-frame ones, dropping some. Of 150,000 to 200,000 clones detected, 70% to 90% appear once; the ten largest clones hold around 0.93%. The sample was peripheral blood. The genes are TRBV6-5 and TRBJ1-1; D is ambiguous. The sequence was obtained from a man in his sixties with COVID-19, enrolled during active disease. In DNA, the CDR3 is TGTGCCAGCAGTAATGGAGCCATTGGGAACACTGAAGCTTTCTTT. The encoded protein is CASSNGAIGNTEAFF.